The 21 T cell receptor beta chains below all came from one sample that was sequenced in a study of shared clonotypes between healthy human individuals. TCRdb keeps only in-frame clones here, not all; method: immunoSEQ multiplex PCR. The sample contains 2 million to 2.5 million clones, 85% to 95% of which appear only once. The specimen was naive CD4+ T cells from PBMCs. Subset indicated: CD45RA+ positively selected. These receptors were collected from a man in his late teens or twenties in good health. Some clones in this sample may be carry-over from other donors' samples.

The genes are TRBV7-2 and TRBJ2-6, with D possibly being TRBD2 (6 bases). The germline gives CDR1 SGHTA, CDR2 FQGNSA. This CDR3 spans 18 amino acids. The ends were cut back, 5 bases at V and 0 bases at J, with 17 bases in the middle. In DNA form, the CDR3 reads TGTGCCAGCAGCCATGGGGTAGGGACTTTCTCTGGGGCCAACGTCCTGACTTTC. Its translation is CASSHGVGTFSGANVLTF.

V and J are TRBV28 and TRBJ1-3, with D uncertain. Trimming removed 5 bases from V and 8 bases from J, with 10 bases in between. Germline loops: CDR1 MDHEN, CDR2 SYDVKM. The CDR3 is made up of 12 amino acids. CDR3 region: CASSQARDTIYF. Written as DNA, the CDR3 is TGTGCCAGCAGTCAGGCTAGGGACACCATATATTTT.

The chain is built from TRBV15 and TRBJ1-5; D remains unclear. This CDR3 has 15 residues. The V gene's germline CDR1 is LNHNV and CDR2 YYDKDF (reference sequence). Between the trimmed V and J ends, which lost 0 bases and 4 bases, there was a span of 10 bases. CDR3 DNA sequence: TGTGCCACCAGCAGAGATCTTAAGCAGAATCAGCCCCAGCATTTT. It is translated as CATSRDLKQNQPQHF.

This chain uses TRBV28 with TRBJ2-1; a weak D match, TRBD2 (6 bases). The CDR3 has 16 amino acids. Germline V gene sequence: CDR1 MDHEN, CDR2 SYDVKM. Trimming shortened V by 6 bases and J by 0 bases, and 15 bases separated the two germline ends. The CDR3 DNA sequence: TGTGCCAGCAGCCGGCCGGGGGTCGGCTCCTACAATGAGCAGTTCTTC. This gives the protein CASSRPGVGSYNEQFF.

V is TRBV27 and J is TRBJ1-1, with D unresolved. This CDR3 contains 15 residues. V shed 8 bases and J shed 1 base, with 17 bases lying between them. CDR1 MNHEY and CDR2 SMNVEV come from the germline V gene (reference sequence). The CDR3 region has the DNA TGTGCCAGCTCATTGCACGGAGGGAAGAACACTGAAGCTTTCTTT. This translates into CASSLHGGKNTEAFF.

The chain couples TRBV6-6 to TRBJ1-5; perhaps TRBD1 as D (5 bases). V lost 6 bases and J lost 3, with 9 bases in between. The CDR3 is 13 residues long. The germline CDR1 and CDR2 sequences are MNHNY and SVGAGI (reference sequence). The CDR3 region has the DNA TGTGCCAGCAGCCCCGGGACCAATCAGCCCCAGCATTTT. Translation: CASSPGTNQPQHF.

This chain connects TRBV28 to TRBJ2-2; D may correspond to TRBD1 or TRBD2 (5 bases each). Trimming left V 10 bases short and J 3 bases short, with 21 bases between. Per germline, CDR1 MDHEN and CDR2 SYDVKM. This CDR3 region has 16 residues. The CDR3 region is CATSSPGSADTGELFF. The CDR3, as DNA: TGTGCCACCTCCTCACCAGGGAGCGCGGACACCGGGGAGCTGTTTTTT.

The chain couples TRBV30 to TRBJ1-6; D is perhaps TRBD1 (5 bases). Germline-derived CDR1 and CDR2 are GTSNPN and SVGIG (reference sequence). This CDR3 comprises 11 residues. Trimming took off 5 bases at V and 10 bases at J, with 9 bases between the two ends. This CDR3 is CAWGGVSPLHF. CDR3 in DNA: TGTGCCTGGGGAGGGGTGTCACCCCTCCACTTT.

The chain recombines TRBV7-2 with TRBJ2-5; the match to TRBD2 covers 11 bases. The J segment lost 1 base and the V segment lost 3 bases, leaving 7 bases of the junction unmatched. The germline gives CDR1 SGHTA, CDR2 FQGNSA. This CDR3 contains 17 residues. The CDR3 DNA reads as TGTGCCAGCAGCTTCCCGGGACTAGCGGTTACCCAAGAGACCCAGTACTTC. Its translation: CASSFPGLAVTQETQYF. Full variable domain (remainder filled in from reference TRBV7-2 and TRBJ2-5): GAGVSQSPSNKVTEKGKDVELRCDPISGHTALYWYRQSLGQGLEFLIYFQGNSAPDKSGLPSDRFSAERTGGSVSTLTIQRTQQEDSAVYLCASSFPGLAVTQETQYFGPGTRLLVL.

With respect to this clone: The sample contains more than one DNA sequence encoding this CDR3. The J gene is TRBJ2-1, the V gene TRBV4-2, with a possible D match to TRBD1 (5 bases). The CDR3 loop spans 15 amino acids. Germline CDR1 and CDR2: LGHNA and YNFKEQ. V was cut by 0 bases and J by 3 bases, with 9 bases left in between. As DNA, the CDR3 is TGTGCCAGCAGCCAAGATGGGCAGGGCTACAATGAGCAGTTCTTC. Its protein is CASSQDGQGYNEQFF.

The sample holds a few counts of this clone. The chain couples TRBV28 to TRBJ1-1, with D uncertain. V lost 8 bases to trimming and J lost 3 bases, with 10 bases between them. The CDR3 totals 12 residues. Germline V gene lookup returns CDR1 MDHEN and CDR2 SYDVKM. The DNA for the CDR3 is TGTGCCAGCTGGAGGGTGGACACTGAAGCTTTCTTT. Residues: CASWRVDTEAFF.

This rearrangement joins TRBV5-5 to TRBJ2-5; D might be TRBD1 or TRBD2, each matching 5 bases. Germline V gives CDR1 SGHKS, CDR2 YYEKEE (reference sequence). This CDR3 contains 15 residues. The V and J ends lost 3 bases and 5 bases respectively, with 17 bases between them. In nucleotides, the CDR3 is TGTGCCAGCAGCTGGGGGTGGGGCACGACCGAGACCCAGTACTTC. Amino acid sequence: CASSWGWGTTETQYF.

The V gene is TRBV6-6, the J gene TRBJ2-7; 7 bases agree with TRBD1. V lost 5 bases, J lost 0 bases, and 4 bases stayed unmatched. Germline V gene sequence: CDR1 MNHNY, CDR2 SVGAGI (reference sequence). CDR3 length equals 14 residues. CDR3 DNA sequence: TGTGCCAGCAGTGGAAGGGACAGCTCCTACGAGCAGTACTTC. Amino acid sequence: CASSGRDSSYEQYF.

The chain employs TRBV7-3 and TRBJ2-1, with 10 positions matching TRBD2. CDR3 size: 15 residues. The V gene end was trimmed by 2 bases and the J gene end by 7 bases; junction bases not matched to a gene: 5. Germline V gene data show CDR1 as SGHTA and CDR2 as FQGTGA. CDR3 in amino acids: CASSLWLAGENEQFF. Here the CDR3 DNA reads TGTGCCAGCAGCTTATGGCTAGCGGGAGAGAATGAGCAGTTCTTC.

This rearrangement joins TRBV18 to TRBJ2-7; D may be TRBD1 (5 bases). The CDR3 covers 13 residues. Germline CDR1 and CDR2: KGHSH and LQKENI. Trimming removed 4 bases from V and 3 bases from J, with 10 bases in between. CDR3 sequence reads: CASSLQGFYEQYF. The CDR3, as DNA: TGTGCCAGCTCACTCCAGGGCTTCTACGAGCAGTACTTC.

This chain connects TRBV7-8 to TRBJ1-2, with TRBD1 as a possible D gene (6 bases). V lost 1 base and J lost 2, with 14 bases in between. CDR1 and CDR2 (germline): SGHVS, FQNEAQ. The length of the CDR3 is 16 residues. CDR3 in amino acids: CASSLGQRGANYGYTF. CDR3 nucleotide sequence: TGTGCCAGCAGCTTAGGGCAGCGGGGGGCGAACTATGGCTACACCTTC.

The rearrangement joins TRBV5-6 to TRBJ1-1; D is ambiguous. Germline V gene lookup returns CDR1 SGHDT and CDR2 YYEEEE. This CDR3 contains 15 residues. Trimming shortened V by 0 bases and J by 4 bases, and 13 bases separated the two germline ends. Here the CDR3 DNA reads TGTGCCAGCAGCTTGGACGTTTCCCGAGGCACTGAAGCTTTCTTT. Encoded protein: CASSLDVSRGTEAFF.

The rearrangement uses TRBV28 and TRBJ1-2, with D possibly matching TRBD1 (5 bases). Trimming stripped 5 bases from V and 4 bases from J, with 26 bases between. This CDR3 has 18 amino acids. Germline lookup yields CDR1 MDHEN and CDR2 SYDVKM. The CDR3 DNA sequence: TGTGCCAGCAGTAGTTCCGGGACGGAGGGATTCGGTACCTATGGCTACACCTTC. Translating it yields CASSSSGTEGFGTYGYTF.

CDR3 DNA: TGTGCCAGCAGCTTAATGGGTAGCGGGAGGCTGAGCGGGGAGCTGTTTTTT. Translating it yields CASSLMGSGRLSGELFF. The chain carries TRBV7-3 and TRBJ2-2; 10 bases are shared with TRBD2. Unmatched junction bases numbered 9, after V lost 1 base and J lost 7 bases. CDR3 size: 17 residues. Germline V gene lookup returns CDR1 SGHTA and CDR2 FQGTGA.

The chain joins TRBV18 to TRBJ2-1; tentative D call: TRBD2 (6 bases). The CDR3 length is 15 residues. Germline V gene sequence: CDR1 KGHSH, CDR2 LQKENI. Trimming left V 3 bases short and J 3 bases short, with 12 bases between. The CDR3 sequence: CASSPDRGGYNEQFF. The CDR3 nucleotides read TGTGCCAGCTCACCCGATAGGGGAGGCTACAATGAGCAGTTCTTC.

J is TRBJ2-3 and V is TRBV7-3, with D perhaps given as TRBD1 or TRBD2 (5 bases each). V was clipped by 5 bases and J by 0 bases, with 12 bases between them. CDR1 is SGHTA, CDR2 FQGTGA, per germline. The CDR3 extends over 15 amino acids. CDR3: CASSPRGPSTDTQYF. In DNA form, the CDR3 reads TGTGCCAGCAGCCCCCGGGGCCCCAGCACAGATACGCAGTATTTT.